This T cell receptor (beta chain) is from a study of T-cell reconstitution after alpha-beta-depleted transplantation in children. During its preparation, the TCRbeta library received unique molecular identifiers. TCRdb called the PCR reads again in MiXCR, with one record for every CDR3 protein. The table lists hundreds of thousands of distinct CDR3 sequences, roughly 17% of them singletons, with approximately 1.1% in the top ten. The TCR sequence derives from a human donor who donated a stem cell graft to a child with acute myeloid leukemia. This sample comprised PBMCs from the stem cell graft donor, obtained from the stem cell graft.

The CDR3 loop reads CASQDSQTYNEQFF. As DNA, the CDR3 is TGCGCCAGCCAGGACAGCCAGACCTACAATGAGCAGTTCTTC. V usage is TRBV5-1 and J usage is TRBJ2-1; weak D call: TRBD1 (6 bases). The CDR3 contains 14 residues. V dropped 7 bases and J dropped 2 bases, with 13 bases sitting between them. The germline V gene has CDR1 SGHRS and CDR2 YFSETQ.